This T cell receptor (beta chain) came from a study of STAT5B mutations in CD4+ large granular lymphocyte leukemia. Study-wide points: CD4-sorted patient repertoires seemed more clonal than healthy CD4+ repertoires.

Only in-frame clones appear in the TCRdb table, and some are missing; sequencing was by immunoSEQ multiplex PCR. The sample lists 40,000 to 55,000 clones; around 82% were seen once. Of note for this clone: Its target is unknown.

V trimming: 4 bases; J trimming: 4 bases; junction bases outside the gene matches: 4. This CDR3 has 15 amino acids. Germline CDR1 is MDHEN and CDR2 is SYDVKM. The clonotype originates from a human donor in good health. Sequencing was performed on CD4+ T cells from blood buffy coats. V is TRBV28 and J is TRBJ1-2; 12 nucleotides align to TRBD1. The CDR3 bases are TGTGCCAGCAGTTGGGGACAGGGGGCGCCCTATGGCTACACCTTC. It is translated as CASSWGQGAPYGYTF.